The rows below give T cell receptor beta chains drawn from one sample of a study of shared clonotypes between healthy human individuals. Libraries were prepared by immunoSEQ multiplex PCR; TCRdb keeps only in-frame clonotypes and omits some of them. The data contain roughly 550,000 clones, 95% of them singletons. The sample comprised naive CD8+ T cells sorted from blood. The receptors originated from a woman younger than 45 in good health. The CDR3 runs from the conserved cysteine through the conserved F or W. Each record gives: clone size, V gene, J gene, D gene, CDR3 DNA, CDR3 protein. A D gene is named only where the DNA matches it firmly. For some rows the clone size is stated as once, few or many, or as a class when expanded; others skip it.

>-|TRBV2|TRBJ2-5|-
TGTGCCAGCCTAATTCAAGAGACCCAGTACTTC
CASLIQETQYF
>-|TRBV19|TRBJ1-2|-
TGTGCCAGTAGTTCGGACGGTTATGGCTACACCTTC
CASSSDGYGYTF
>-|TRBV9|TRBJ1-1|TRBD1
TGTGCCAGCAGCTCCCGGACAGGGGATGCTTTCTTT
CASSSRTGDAFF
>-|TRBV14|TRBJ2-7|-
TGTGCCAGCAGCCAAATACAACAGGGATTGGACTACGAGCAGTACTTC
CASSQIQQGLDYEQYF
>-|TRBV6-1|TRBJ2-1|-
TGTGCCAGCAGTGTTGCGGATAGCGGCTTTGAGCAGTTCTTC
CASSVADSGFEQFF
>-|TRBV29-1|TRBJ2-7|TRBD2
TGCAGCGTTATAACTAGCGGGAGTGAATACGAGCAGTACTTC
CSVITSGSEYEQYF
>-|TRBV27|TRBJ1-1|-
TGTGCCAGCAAGAAGGGGATGAACACTGAAGCTTTCTTT
CASKKGMNTEAFF
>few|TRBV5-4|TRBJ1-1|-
TGTGCCAGCAGCCTTAACTCTGAAGCTTTCTTT
CASSLNSEAFF
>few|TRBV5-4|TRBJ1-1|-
TGTGCCAGCAGCTTCGTGGACACTGAAGCTTTCTTT
CASSFVDTEAFF
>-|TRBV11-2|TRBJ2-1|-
TGTGCCAGCAGCACGGGACTCTGGGATGAGCAGTTCTTC
CASSTGLWDEQFF
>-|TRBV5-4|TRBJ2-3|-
TGTGCCAGCAGCTTGATTGGGGCAGGCCGCACAGATACGCAGTATTTT
CASSLIGAGRTDTQYF
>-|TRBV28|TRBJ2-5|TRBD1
TGTGCCAGCAGTTTATCGGACAGGGTGTGGGAGACCCAGTACTTC
CASSLSDRVWETQYF
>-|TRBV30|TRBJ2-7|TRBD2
TGTGCCTGGAGTAAAGGGGCCGGGACTAGCGAGTACGAGCAGTACTTC
CAWSKGAGTSEYEQYF
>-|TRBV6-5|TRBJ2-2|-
TGTGCCAGCAGTTATTCCCCAAACACCGGGGAGCTGTTTTTT
CASSYSPNTGELFF
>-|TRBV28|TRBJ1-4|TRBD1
TGTGCCAGCAGCGACACAGGGGATGAAAAACTGTTTTTT
CASSDTGDEKLFF
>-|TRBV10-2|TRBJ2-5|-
TGCGCCAGCAGCGAAGTCGGGTTGACGAATCAAGAGACCCAGTACTTC
CASSEVGLTNQETQYF
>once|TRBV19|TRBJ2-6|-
TGTGCCAGCGGGGCGCCGGGGGCCAACGTCCTGACTTTC
CASGAPGANVLTF
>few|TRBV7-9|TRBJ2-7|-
TGTGCCAGCAGCCCCGGGACAAGAGAGCAGTACTTC
CASSPGTREQYF
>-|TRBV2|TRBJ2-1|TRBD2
TGTGCCAGCAGTGGATTCGAAGCGGGAGCCTACAATGAGCAGTTCTTC
CASSGFEAGAYNEQFF
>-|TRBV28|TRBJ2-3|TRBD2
TGTGCCAGCAGACCCTTAGCGGGAGGGCCGACAGATACGCAGTATTTT
CASRPLAGGPTDTQYF
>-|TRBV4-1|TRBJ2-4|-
TGCGCCAGCAGCCAGAGAGAGGACACTTTAAACATTCAGTACTTC
CASSQREDTLNIQYF
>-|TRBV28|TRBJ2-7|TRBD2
TGTGCCAGCAGTCTTTCCCCTAGCGGAAAATCCTACGAGCAGTACTTC
CASSLSPSGKSYEQYF
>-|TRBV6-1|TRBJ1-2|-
TGTGCCAGCTGTTCGTCCCGTGGCTACACCTTC
CASCSSRGYTF
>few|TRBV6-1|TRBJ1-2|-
TGTGCCAGCTCTCAGGGCGCCTATGGCTACACCTTC
CASSQGAYGYTF
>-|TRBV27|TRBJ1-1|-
TGTGCCAGCAGTTCCCGGACGGGGCAGGTGGGGATGAACACTGAAGCTTTCTTT
CASSSRTGQVGMNTEAFF
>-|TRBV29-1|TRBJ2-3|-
TGCAGCGTTGGGGAGTGGGATACGCAGTATTTT
CSVGEWDTQYF
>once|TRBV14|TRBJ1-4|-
TGTGCCAGCAGCCGCCGGGGTGGGGAAAAACTGTTTTTT
CASSRRGGEKLFF
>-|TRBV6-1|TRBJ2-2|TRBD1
TGTGCCAGCAGCCAGGGGGACATACTCGCGGAGCTGTTTTTT
CASSQGDILAELFF